This TCR beta chain emerged from a study of blood T cell repertoires in COVID-19. Study at large: Acute and convalescent COVID-19 samples came from the United States, Italy and Spain. Nucleic acid was either cDNA or gDNA, and it came from T cells, B-cell-depleted T cells, or PBMCs.

The ends were cut back, 0 bases at V and 0 bases at J, with 6 bases in the middle. This CDR3 is built from 15 residues. The germline V gene has CDR1 PRHDT and CDR2 FYEKMQ (reference sequence). In the original processing: Scientists estimated how many nucleated cells there were by amplifying reference gene primers. Generated by immunoSEQ multiplex PCR, the TCRdb table keeps only in-frame clones and is missing some. That table is the source of V, J and clone size, and D and trimming were worked out from the DNA. The data hold a few hundred thousand clones, with about 87% observed a single time. This TCR was recovered from a human donor in a cohort sampled during active COVID-19. The sequencing input was peripheral blood. V usage is TRBV13 and J usage is TRBJ2-1; no clear D gene. The CDR3 nucleotides read TGTGCCAGCAGCTTAGGGCTACTCTCCTACAATGAGCAGTTCTTC. Its translation is CASSLGLLSYNEQFF.